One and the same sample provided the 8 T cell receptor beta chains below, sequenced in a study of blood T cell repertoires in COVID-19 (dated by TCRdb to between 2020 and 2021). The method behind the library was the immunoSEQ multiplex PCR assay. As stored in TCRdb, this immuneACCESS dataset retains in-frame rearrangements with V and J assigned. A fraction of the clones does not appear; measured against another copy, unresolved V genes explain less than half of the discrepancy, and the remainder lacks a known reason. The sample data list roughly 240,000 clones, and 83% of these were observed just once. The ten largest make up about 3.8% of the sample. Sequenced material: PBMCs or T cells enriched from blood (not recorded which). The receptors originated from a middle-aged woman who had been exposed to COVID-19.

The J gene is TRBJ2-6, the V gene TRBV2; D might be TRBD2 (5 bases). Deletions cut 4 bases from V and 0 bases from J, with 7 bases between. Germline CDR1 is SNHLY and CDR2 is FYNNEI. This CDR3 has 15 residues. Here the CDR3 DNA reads TGTGCCAGCAGTGCGGGGAACTCTGGGGCCAACGTCCTGACTTTC. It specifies CASSAGNSGANVLTF.

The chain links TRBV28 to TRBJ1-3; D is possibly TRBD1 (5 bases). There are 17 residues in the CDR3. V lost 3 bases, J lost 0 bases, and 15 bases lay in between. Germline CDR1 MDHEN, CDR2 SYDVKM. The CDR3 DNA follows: TGTGCCAGCAGTTTTGGGGCCGGCCCCTACTCTGGAAACACCATATATTTT. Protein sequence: CASSFGAGPYSGNTIYF.

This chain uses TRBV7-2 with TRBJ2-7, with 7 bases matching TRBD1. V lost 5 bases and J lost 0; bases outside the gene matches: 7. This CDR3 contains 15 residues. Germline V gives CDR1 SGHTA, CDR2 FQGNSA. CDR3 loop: CASSPGTASSYEQYF. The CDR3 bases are TGTGCCAGCAGCCCAGGGACAGCTAGCTCCTACGAGCAGTACTTC.

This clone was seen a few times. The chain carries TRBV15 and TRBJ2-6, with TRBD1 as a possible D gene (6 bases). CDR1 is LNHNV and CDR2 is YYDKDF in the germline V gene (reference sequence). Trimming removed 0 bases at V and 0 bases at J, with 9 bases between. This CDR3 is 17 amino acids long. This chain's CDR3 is CATSRDRGSSGANVLTF. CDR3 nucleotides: TGTGCCACCAGCAGAGATAGGGGGAGCTCTGGGGCCAACGTCCTGACTTTC.

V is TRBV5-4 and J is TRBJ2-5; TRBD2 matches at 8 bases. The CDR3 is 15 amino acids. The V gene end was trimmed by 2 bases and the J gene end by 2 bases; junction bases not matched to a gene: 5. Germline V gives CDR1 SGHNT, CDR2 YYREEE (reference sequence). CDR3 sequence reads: CASSFRGGPQETQYF. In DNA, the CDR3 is TGTGCCAGCAGCTTCCGGGGGGGCCCACAAGAGACCCAGTACTTC.

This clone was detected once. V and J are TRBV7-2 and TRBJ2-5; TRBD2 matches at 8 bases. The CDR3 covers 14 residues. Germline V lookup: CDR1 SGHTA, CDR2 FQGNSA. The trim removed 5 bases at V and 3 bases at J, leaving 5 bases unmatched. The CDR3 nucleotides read TGTGCCAGCAGCAAAAGCGGGGGTAAAGAGACCCAGTACTTC. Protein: CASSKSGGKETQYF. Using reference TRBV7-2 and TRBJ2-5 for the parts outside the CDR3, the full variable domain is GAGVSQSPSNKVTEKGKDVELRCDPISGHTALYWYRQSLGQGLEFLIYFQGNSAPDKSGLPSDRFSAERTGGSVSTLTIQRTQQEDSAVYLCASSKSGGKETQYFGPGTRLLVL.

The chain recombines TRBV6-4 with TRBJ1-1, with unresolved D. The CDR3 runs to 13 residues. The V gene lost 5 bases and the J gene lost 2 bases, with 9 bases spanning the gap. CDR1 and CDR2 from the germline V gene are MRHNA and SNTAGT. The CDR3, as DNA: TGTGCCAGCAGTTCCGACACCAACACTGAAGCTTTCTTT. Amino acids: CASSSDTNTEAFF.

The CDR3 protein is CASSRNRGTGGITGELFF. In DNA form, the CDR3 reads TGTGCCAGCAGCCGCAATAGGGGGACAGGGGGCATTACCGGGGAGCTGTTTTTT. The V and J genes are TRBV28 and TRBJ2-2, with 12 bases aligning to TRBD1. The junction had 13 bases not matched to a gene; V was cut back by 6 bases and J by 5 bases. Germline V gives CDR1 MDHEN, CDR2 SYDVKM. The CDR3 is 18 residues long.